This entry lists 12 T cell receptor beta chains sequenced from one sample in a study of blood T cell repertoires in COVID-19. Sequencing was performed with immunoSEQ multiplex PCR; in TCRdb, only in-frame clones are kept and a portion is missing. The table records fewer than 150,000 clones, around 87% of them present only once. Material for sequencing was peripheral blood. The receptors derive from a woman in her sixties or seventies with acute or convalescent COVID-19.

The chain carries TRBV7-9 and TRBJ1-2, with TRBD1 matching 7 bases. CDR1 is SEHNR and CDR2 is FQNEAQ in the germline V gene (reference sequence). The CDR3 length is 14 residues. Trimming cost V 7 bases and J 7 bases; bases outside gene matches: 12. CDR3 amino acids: CASTRTGGAFGYTF. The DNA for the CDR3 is TGTGCCAGCACACGGACAGGCGGAGCATTTGGCTACACCTTC.

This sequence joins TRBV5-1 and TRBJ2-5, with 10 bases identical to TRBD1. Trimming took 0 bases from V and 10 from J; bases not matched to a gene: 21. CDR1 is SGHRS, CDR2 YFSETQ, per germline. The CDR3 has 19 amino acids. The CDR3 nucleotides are TGCGCCAGCAGCTTGGGTTATCTGAGCGGGACAGGGGTCCACGGAGACCAGTACTTC. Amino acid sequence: CASSLGYLSGTGVHGDQYF.

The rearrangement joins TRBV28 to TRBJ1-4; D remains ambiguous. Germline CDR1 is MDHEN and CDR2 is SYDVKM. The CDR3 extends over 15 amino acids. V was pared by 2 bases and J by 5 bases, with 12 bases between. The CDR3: CASSLTAAGNEKLFF. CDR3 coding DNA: TGTGCCAGCAGTTTAACGGCAGCAGGCAATGAAAAACTGTTTTTT. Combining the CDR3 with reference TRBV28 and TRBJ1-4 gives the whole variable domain DVKVTQSSRYLVKRTGEKVFLECVQDMDHENMFWYRQDPGLGLRLIYFSYDVKMKEKGDIPEGYSVSREKKERFSLILESASTNQTSMYLCASSLTAAGNEKLFFGSGTQLSVL.

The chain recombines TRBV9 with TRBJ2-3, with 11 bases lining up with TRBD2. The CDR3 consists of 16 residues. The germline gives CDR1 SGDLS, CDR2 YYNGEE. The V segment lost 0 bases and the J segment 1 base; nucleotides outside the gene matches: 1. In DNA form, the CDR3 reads TGTGCCAGCAGCGTAGTAGCGGGGGGGGGCACAGATACGCAGTATTTT. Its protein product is CASSVVAGGGTDTQYF.

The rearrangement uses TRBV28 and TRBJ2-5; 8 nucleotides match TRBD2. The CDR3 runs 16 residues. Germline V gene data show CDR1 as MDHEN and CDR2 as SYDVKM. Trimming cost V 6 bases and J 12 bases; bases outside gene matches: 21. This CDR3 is CASRSPGLALVKTKYF. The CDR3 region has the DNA TGTGCCAGCAGATCCCCCGGACTAGCCCTCGTAAAGACGAAGTACTTC.

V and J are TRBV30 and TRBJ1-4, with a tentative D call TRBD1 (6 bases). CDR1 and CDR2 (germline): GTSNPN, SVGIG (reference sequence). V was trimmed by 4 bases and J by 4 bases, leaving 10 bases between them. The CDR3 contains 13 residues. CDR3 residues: CAWTDSNNEKLFF. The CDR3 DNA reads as TGTGCCTGGACGGACAGCAATAATGAAAAACTGTTTTTT.

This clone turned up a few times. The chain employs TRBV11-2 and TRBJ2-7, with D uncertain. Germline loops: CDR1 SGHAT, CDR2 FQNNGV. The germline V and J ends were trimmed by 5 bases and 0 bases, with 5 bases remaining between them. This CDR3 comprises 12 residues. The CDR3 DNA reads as TGTGCCAGCAGCCGGAGCTCCTACGAGCAGTACTTC. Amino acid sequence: CASSRSSYEQYF. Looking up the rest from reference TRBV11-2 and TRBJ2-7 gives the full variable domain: EAGVAQSPRYKIIEKRQSVAFWCNPISGHATLYWYQQILGQGPKLLIQFQNNGVVDDSQLPKDRFSAERLKGVDSTLKIQPAKLEDSAVYLCASSRSSYEQYFGPGTRLTVT.

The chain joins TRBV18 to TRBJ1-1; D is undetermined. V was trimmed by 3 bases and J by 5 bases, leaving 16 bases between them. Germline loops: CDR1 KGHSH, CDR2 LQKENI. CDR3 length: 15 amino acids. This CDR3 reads CASSPGLGRDTEAFF. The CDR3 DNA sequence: TGTGCCAGCTCACCTGGGTTAGGTCGGGATACTGAAGCTTTCTTT.

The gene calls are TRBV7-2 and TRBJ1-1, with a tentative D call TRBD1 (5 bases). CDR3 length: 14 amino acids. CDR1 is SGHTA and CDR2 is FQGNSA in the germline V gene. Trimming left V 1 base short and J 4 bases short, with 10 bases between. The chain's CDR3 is CASSLVGVSTEAFF. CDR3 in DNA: TGTGCCAGCAGCTTAGTAGGGGTTAGCACTGAAGCTTTCTTT.

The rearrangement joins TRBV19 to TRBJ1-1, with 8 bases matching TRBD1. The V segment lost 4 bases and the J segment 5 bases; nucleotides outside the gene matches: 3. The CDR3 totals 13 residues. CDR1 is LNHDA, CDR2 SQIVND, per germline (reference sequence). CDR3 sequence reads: CASSNTGGTEAFF. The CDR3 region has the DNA TGTGCCAGTAGTAACACAGGGGGGACTGAAGCTTTCTTT.

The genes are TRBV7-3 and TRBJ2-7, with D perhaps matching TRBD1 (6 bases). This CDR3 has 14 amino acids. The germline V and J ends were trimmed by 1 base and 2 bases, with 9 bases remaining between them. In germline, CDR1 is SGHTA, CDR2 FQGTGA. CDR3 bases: TGTGCCAGCAGCTTAAAAGGACAGCCCTACGAGCAGTACTTC. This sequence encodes CASSLKGQPYEQYF. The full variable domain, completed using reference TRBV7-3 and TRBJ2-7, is GAGVSQTPSNKVTEKGKYVELRCDPISGHTALYWYRQSLGQGPEFLIYFQGTGAADDSGLPNDRFFAVRPEGSVSTLKIQRTERGDSAVYLCASSLKGQPYEQYFGPGTRLTVT.

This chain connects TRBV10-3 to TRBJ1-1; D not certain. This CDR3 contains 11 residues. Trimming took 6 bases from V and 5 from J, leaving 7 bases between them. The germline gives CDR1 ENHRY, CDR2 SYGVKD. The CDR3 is CAIRTRTEAFF. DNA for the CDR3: TGTGCCATCAGGACGCGGACTGAAGCTTTCTTT.